What follows are 4 T cell receptor beta chains derived from one specimen sequenced in a study of OX40 agonist ivuxolimab in advanced cancers. The repertoire was sequenced with immunoSEQ multiplex PCR; TCRdb's copy has only in-frame clones and lacks some. The sample consists of 25,000 to 35,000 clones, roughly 87% of them appearing once. This specimen consisted of CD4+ or CD8+ T cells sorted from blood, obtained in a trial of the OX40 agonist ivuxolimab. These receptors originate from an adult with an advanced solid tumor such as melanoma, head and neck, liver or kidney cancer.

CDR3 in DNA: TGTGCCAGCAGCCGGACTTCTTCCTCTGGAAACACCATATATTTT. Its translation: CASSRTSSSGNTIYF. The rearrangement links TRBV7-7 to TRBJ1-3; D is undetermined. The germline gives CDR1 SSHAT, CDR2 FNYEAQ (reference sequence). There are 15 residues in the CDR3. Trimming left V 5 bases short and J 0 bases short, with 11 bases between.

J is TRBJ1-6 and V is TRBV7-9; D might be TRBD1 (6 bases). V was clipped by 3 bases and J by 10 bases, with 13 bases between them. This CDR3 spans 14 amino acids. The germline CDR1 and CDR2 sequences are SEHNR and FQNEAQ (reference sequence). CDR3 loop: CASSFGTRMSPLHF. The CDR3 DNA reads TGTGCCAGCAGCTTTGGGACACGTATGTCACCCCTCCACTTT.

The CDR3 DNA reads as TGTGCCAGCAGTTGGGGACTAGCGGGAGATAATGAGCAGTTCTTC. Translation: CASSWGLAGDNEQFF. This rearrangement joins TRBV6-6 to TRBJ2-1, with 14 bases that match TRBD2. This CDR3 region has 15 residues. Germline V gives CDR1 MNHNY, CDR2 SVGAGI (reference sequence). V lost 4 bases, J lost 7 bases, and 3 bases stayed unmatched.

The chain joins TRBV5-1 to TRBJ2-5, with 10 bases aligning to TRBD2. The J call may be faulty, since TRBJ2-7 better matches the DNA end. CDR3 size: 14 residues. The germline CDR1 and CDR2 sequences are SGHRS and YFSETQ. The CDR3 DNA is TGCGCCAGCAGCCCAGGACTAGCGGCCTACGAGCAGTACTTC. Translation: CASSPGLAAYEQYF.